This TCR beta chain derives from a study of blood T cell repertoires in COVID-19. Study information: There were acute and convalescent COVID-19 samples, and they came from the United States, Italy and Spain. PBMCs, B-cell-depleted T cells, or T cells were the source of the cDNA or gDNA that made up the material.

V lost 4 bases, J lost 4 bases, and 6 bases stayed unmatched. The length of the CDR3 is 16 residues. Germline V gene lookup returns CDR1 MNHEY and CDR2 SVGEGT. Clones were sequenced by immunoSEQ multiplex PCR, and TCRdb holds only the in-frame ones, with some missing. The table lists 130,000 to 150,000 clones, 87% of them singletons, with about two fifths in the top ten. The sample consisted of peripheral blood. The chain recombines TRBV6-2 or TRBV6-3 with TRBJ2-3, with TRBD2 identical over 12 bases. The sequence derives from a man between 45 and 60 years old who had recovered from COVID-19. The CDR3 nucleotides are TGTGCCAGCAGTTCGACCGGACTAGCGGGGCCAGATACGCAGTATTTT. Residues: CASSSTGLAGPDTQYF.